A single sample is the source of the 21 T cell receptor beta chains below, sequenced in a study of a mutant IDH1 vaccine in newly diagnosed glioma. The antigens these receptors bind are not known. The protocol was immunoSEQ multiplex PCR, while the TCRdb copy is restricted to in-frame clones and leaves out a portion. The sample has some 51,000 clones, 78% seen once. Sample time point: week 5, during vaccination. Vaccine doses each comprised 300 ug of mutant IDH1 20-mer peptide, with topical imiquimod. This sample comprised PBMCs, obtained from a glioma patient whose treatment included an IDH1 peptide vaccine. The receptor set was obtained from a man aged 50 to 59 with glioma.

The CDR3 protein is CASSKNRDRWAYGYTF. As DNA, the CDR3 is TGTGCCAGCAGCAAGAACCGGGACAGGTGGGCCTATGGCTACACCTTC. V usage is TRBV7-9 and J usage is TRBJ1-2, with TRBD1 matching 8 bases. Per germline, CDR1 SEHNR and CDR2 FQNEAQ (reference sequence). V shed 5 bases and J 4 bases; nucleotides not matched to a gene: 12. The CDR3 runs 16 residues.

This sequence joins TRBV29-1 and TRBJ2-1; D is unclear. Trimming stripped 1 base from V and 0 bases from J, with 13 bases between. The germline CDR1 and CDR2 sequences are SQVTM and ANQGSEA. There are 16 residues in the CDR3. CDR3 in amino acids: CSVEGQPFSSYNEQFF. The CDR3 DNA reads TGCAGCGTTGAAGGACAACCCTTCAGCTCCTACAATGAGCAGTTCTTC.

This chain links TRBV7-3 with TRBJ1-4, with TRBD1 as a possible D gene (5 bases). The CDR3 is 18 residues long. Germline V gene lookup returns CDR1 SGHTA and CDR2 FQGTGA. Trimming cost V 4 bases and J 4 bases, with 22 bases left between them. The CDR3 is CASSSSDHAGLGNEKLFF. CDR3 bases: TGTGCCAGCAGCTCCAGCGACCATGCAGGGTTGGGTAATGAAAAACTGTTTTTT.

V is TRBV4-1 and J is TRBJ2-5; D is uncertain. Germline assignment: CDR1 MGHRA and CDR2 YSYEKL. The CDR3 runs 14 residues. Trimming took 0 bases from V and 4 from J, leaving 9 bases between them. DNA of the CDR3: TGCGCCAGCAGCCAAGACCTTACCTTAGAGACCCAGTACTTC. Encoded protein: CASSQDLTLETQYF.

Worth noting for this clone: In the same sample, other DNA sequences code for this CDR3. The genes are TRBV7-2 and TRBJ2-1, with TRBD2 matching over 9 bases. Unmatched junction bases numbered 3, after V lost 5 bases and J lost 7 bases. The CDR3 length is 13 residues. The germline CDR1 and CDR2 sequences are SGHTA and FQGNSA. The chain's CDR3 is CASSPSGENEQFF. In DNA form, the CDR3 reads TGTGCCAGCAGCCCTAGCGGGGAAAATGAGCAGTTCTTC.

This rearrangement joins TRBV5-4 to TRBJ1-1, with D perhaps TRBD1 (5 bases). The CDR3 consists of 15 residues. The ends were cut back, 4 bases at V and 3 bases at J, with 16 bases in the middle. The germline V gene has CDR1 SGHNT and CDR2 YYREEE (reference sequence). The CDR3 sequence is CASSRDPRGDTEAFF. Written as DNA, the CDR3 is TGTGCCAGCAGCCGGGACCCCAGAGGGGACACTGAAGCTTTCTTT.

The CDR3 DNA reads as TGTGCCAGCAGCTTCCTAGCGGGGGGCCAAGAGACCCAGTACTTC. It specifies CASSFLAGGQETQYF. The V and J genes are TRBV7-2 and TRBJ2-5, with 11 bases fitting TRBD2. The CDR3 loop spans 15 amino acids. The germline V gene has CDR1 SGHTA and CDR2 FQGNSA. V lost 3 bases, J lost 1 base, and 1 base stayed unmatched. The variable domain in full, with the rest retrieved from reference TRBV7-2 and TRBJ2-5, is GAGVSQSPSNKVTEKGKDVELRCDPISGHTALYWYRQSLGQGLEFLIYFQGNSAPDKSGLPSDRFSAERTGGSVSTLTIQRTQQEDSAVYLCASSFLAGGQETQYFGPGTRLLVL.

The genes are TRBV2 and TRBJ1-5, with D perhaps matching TRBD1 (5 bases). The CDR3 totals 14 residues. The germline CDR1 and CDR2 sequences are SNHLY and FYNNEI. Trimming stripped 7 bases from V and 0 bases from J, with 10 bases between. The CDR3 DNA reads as TGTGCCAGCACGGGGGGAAATAGCAATCAGCCCCAGCATTTT. It translates to CASTGGNSNQPQHF.

V is TRBV30 and J is TRBJ2-6; no firm D call. Germline V gene sequence: CDR1 GTSNPN, CDR2 SVGIG (reference sequence). V lost 0 bases to trimming and J lost 2 bases, with 2 bases between them. The CDR3 spans 13 residues. CDR3 in DNA: TGTGCCTGGAGTGTAGCTGGGGCCAACGTCCTGACTTTC. Residues: CAWSVAGANVLTF.

V and J are TRBV6-5 and TRBJ1-2, with D tentatively TRBD1 (6 bases). The length of the CDR3 is 14 residues. Germline CDR1 MNHEY, CDR2 SVGAGI. V was cut by 0 bases and J by 7 bases, with 12 bases left in between. DNA for the CDR3: TGTGCCAGCAGTTACTCCAGGGGAGTGACTGGCTACACCTTC. Residues: CASSYSRGVTGYTF.

This chain links TRBV19 with TRBJ1-5; tentative D call: TRBD1 (5 bases). Trimming left V 6 bases short and J 6 bases short, with 12 bases between. CDR1 and CDR2 (germline): LNHDA, SQIVND (reference sequence). The CDR3 is made up of 13 amino acids. CDR3 residues: CASSSGVSQPQHF. CDR3 bases: TGTGCCAGTAGCTCGGGGGTCAGTCAGCCCCAGCATTTT.

J is TRBJ2-7 and V is TRBV2; TRBD1 might be the D (6 bases). V dropped 3 bases and J dropped 5 bases, with 14 bases sitting between them. CDR3 length: 14 residues. Germline V gives CDR1 SNHLY, CDR2 FYNNEI. DNA for the CDR3: TGTGCCAGCAGTGACGGCAGGGGTACCAACGAGCAGTACTTC. This translates into CASSDGRGTNEQYF.

The genes are TRBV7-6 and TRBJ2-1, with a possible D match to TRBD1 (6 bases). Trimming pared 5 bases from V and 5 bases from J, leaving 10 bases between. This CDR3 region has 13 residues. Per the germline V gene, CDR1 is SGHVS and CDR2 is FNYEAQ. This CDR3 reads CASSIAGDNEQFF. CDR3 sequence (DNA): TGTGCCAGCAGCATCGCAGGGGACAATGAGCAGTTCTTC.

The chain uses TRBV7-9 and TRBJ2-1; D unresolved. The CDR3 spans 15 residues. Trimming left V 7 bases short and J 0 bases short, with 13 bases between. Germline V gives CDR1 SEHNR, CDR2 FQNEAQ (reference sequence). The CDR3 DNA follows: TGTGCCAGCATCGGGCCCGATTCCTCCTACAATGAGCAGTTCTTC. It translates to CASIGPDSSYNEQFF.

To note about this clone: The same CDR3 also results from other DNA sequences found in this sample. This chain uses TRBV9 with TRBJ2-2, with D perhaps matching TRBD2 (7 bases). V lost 0 bases and J 2 bases, leaving 8 bases between the germline ends. The CDR3 contains 15 residues. Germline assignment: CDR1 SGDLS and CDR2 YYNGEE. The CDR3: CASSVGGGNTGELFF. As DNA, the CDR3 is TGTGCCAGCAGCGTAGGCGGGGGCAACACCGGGGAGCTGTTTTTT. Filled out from reference TRBV9 and TRBJ2-2, the complete variable domain reads DSGVTQTPKHLITATGQRVTLRCSPRSGDLSVYWYQQSLDQGLQFLIQYYNGEERAKGNILERFSAQQFPDLHSELNLSSLELGDSALYFCASSVGGGNTGELFFGEGSRLTVL.

The chain recombines TRBV18 with TRBJ2-1, with 12 bases aligning to TRBD1. The CDR3 covers 14 residues. The V gene end was trimmed by 6 bases and the J gene end by 5 bases; junction bases not matched to a gene: 2. Germline CDR1 and CDR2: KGHSH and LQKENI. The CDR3 DNA reads TGTGCCAGCTCGGGACAGGGGGCGGACAATGAGCAGTTCTTC. Translation gives CASSGQGADNEQFF.

The chain uses TRBV7-9 and TRBJ1-2; 7 bases agree with TRBD1. The CDR3 sequence is 16 residues long. CDR1 and CDR2 from the germline V gene are SEHNR and FQNEAQ (reference sequence). The ends lost 4 bases at V and 0 bases at J; junction bases unmatched: 8. The CDR3, as DNA: TGTGCCAGCAGCTACAGGGGCCGCGCCTCTAACTATGGCTACACCTTC. Protein product: CASSYRGRASNYGYTF. Drawing the rest from reference TRBV7-9 and TRBJ1-2, the complete variable domain is DTGVSQNPRHKITKRGQNVTFRCDPISEHNRLYWYRQTLGQGPEFLTYFQNEAQLEKSRLLSDRFSAERPKGSFSTLEIQRTEQGDSAMYLCASSYRGRASNYGYTFGSGTRLTVV.

The V and J genes are TRBV4-1 and TRBJ1-5; 8 bases are shared with TRBD1. V was clipped by 2 bases and J by 5 bases; unmatched bases: 5. CDR1 is MGHRA, CDR2 YSYEKL, per germline. The CDR3 length is 15 residues. The DNA of the CDR3 is TGCGCCAGCAGCCAAAAAGACAGGGGCGATCAGCCCCAGCATTTT. Protein product: CASSQKDRGDQPQHF.

The chain uses TRBV11-3 and TRBJ2-7, with 7 bases that match TRBD1. Germline-derived CDR1 and CDR2 are SGHNT and YENEEA. With 1 base clipped from V and 1 base from J, the junction kept 4 bases outside the gene matches. The CDR3 consists of 15 residues. The CDR3 DNA sequence: TGTGCCAGCAGCTTAGGAGGGACAGAGTCCTACGAGCAGTACTTC. Encoded protein: CASSLGGTESYEQYF. The full variable domain, with the rest looked up from reference TRBV11-3 and TRBJ2-7, is EAGVVQSPRYKIIEKKQPVAFWCNPISGHNTLYWYLQNLGQGPELLIRYENEEAVDDSQLPKDRFSAERLKGVDSTLKIQPAELGDSAVYLCASSLGGTESYEQYFGPGTRLTVT.

The gene calls are TRBV14 and TRBJ2-7; D is ambiguous. Trimming took 4 bases from V and 4 from J, leaving 14 bases between them. The germline V gene encodes CDR1 SGHDN and CDR2 FVKESK. CDR3 length equals 14 residues. CDR3 sequence: CASSPFGAFYEQYF. In DNA form, the CDR3 reads TGTGCCAGCAGCCCCTTCGGAGCTTTTTACGAGCAGTACTTC. Looking up the rest from reference TRBV14 and TRBJ2-7 gives the full variable domain: EAGVTQFPSHSVIEKGQTVTLRCDPISGHDNLYWYRRVMGKEIKFLLHFVKESKQDESGMPNNRFLAERTGGTYSTLKVQPAELEDSGVYFCASSPFGAFYEQYFGPGTRLTVT.

This clone was seen more than once but under ten times. This chain links TRBV15 with TRBJ1-2, with unresolved D. The CDR3 spans 15 residues. V was shortened by 2 bases and J by 4 bases, with 14 bases between the two germline ends. CDR1 is LNHNV and CDR2 is YYDKDF in the germline V gene (reference sequence). The CDR3 nucleotides are TGTGCCACCAGCAGAAGTACGGGCCGTTTCTATGGCTACACCTTC. Protein: CATSRSTGRFYGYTF. Using reference TRBV15 and TRBJ1-2 for the parts outside the CDR3, the full variable domain is DAMVIQNPRYQVTQFGKPVTLSCSQTLNHNVMYWYQQKSSQAPKLLFHYYDKDFNNEADTPDNFQSRRPNTSFCFLDIRSPGLGDTAMYLCATSRSTGRFYGYTFGSGTRLTVV.